This T cell receptor beta chain was identified during a study of post-analysis software for immune sequencing data. Looking at the study overall: Patients had relapsing-remitting, secondary progressive or progressive-relapsing multiple sclerosis; some lacked subtype. Study-wide results and caveats: Included in a set of a handful of TRBV segments more frequent in patients than controls were TRBV5-6, TRBV5-1 and TRBV20-1. A significant reduction in normalized Chao1 diversity was observed in multiple sclerosis patients versus controls. F measure grouped same-batch samples tightly together.

Trimming pared 6 bases from V and 3 bases from J, leaving 14 bases between. CDR1 and CDR2 from the germline V gene are DFQATT and SNEGSKA (reference sequence). The CDR3 is made up of 13 amino acids. Of note for this clonotype: Its specificity is unknown.

TCR beta cDNA libraries included unique molecular identifiers. There were roughly 0.95 to 10 million T cells, and 480,000 or so cDNA molecules came from them. One entry per CDR3 protein results from TCRdb running MiXCR on the PCR reads. The sample includes under 900,000 distinct CDR3 sequences, about 50% of them seen just once. The rearrangement joins TRBV20-1 to TRBJ1-2; D gene uncertain. Input material: blood. This sequence was found in a girl aged 5-17 years with multiple sclerosis. In nucleotides, the CDR3 is TGCAGTGCCACGGAGGGTATGGACTATGGCTACACCTTC. Translated, it gives CSATEGMDYGYTF.